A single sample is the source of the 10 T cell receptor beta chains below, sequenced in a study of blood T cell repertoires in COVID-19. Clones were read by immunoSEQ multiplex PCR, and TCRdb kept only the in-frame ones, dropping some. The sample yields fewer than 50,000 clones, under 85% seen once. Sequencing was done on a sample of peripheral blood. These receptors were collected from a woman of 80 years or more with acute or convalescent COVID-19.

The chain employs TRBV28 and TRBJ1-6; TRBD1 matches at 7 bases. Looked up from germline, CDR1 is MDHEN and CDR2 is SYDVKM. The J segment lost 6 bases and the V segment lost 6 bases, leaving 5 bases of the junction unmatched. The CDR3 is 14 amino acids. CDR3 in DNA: TGTGCCAGCAGCGTGAGACAGGGTAATTCACCCCTCCACTTT. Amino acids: CASSVRQGNSPLHF.

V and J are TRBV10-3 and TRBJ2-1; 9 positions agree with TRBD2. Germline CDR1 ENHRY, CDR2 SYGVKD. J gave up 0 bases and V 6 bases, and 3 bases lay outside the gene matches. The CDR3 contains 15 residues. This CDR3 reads CAIRDSGSSYNEQFF. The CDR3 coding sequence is TGTGCCATCAGGGATAGCGGGAGCTCCTACAATGAGCAGTTCTTC.

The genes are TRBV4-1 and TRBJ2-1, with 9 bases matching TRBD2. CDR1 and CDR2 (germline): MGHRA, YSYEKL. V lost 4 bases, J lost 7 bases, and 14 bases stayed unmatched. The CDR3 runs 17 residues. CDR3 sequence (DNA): TGCGCCAGCAGCCCCCCATTCGGGGAGCGGGGGGCGAATGAGCAGTTCTTC. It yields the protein CASSPPFGERGANEQFF.

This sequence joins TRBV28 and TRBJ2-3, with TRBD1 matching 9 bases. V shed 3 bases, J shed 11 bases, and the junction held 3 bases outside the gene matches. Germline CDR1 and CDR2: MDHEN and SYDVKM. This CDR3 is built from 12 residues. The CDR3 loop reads CASSFAGQGQYF. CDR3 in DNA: TGTGCCAGCAGTTTTGCGGGACAGGGGCAGTATTTT.

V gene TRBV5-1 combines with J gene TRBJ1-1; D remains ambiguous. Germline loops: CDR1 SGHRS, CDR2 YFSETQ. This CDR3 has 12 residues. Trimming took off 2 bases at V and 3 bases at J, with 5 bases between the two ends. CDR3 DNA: TGCGCCAGCAGCTTCACGGACACTGAAGCTTTCTTT. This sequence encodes CASSFTDTEAFF.

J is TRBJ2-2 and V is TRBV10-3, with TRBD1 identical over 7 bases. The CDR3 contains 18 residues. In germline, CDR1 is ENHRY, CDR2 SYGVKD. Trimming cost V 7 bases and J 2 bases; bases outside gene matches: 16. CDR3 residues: CAITRTGIQGFNTGELFF. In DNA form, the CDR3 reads TGTGCCATCACCCGGACAGGCATCCAAGGGTTTAACACCGGGGAGCTGTTTTTT.

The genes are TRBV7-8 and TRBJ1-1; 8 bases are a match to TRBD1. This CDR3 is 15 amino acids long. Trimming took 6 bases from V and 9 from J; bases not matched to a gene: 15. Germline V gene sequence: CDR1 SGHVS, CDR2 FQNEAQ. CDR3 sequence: CASSVGLWTGRQAFF. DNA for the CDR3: TGTGCCAGCAGTGTGGGATTATGGACAGGGAGACAAGCTTTCTTT.

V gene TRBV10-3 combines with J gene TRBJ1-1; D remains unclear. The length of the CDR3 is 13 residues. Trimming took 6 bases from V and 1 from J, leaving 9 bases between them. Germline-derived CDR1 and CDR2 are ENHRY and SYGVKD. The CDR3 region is CAIRQAANTEAFF. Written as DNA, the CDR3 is TGTGCCATCAGGCAGGCCGCGAACACTGAAGCTTTCTTT.

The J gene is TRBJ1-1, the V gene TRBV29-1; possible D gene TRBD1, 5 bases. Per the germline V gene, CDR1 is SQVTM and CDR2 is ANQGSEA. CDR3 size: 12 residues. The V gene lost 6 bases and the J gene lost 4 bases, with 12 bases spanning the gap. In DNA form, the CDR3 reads TGCAGCGTAGATGACAGTTCCACTGAAGCTTTCTTT. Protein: CSVDDSSTEAFF.

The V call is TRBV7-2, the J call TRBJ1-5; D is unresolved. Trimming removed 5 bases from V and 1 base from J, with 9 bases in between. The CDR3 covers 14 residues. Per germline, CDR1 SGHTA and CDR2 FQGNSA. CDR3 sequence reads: CASSPGTSNQPQHF. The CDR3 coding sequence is TGTGCCAGCAGCCCCGGTACGAGCAATCAGCCCCAGCATTTT.